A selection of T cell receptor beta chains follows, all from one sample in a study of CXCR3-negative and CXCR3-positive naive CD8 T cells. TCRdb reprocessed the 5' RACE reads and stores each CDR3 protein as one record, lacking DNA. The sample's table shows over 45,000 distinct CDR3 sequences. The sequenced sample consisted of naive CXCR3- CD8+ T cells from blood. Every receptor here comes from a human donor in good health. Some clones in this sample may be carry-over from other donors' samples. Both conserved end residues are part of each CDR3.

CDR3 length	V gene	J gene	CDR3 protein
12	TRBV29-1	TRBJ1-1	CSVQGLETEAFF
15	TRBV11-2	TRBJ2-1	CASSPGLAGNNEQFF
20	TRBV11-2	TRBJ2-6	CASSFYLAGTESSGANVLTF
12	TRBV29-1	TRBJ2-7	CSVEDPPVMRYF
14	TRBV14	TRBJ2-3	CASSDGAYTVTQYF
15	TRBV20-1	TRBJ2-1	CSARAAGLAFDEQFF
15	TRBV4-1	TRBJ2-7	CASSQAPGGSYEQYF
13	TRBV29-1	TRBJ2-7	CSAGGTGAYEQYF
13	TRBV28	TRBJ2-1	CASSPRGQAEQFF
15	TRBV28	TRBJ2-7	CASSPSVGNLYEQYF
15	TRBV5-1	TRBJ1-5	CASSQGDSSNQPQHF
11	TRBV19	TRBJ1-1	CASSGSVLAFF
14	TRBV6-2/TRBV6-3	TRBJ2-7	CASSHNTNLYEQYF
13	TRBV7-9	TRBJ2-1	CASSLGDPREQFF
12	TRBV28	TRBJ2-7	CASSFRLYEQYF
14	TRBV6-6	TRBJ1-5	CASSLTGFNQPQHF
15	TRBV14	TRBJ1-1	CASSQQQGGNTEAFF
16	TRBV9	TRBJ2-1	CASSVVSGGAFNEQFF
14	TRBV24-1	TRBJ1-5	CATSGRAGHQPQHF
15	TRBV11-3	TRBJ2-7	CASSLGRGSSYEQYF
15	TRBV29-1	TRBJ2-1	CSVVGGGEVRNEQFF
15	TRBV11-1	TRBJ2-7	CASSLEAASHYEQYF
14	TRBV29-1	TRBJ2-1	CSVVRLARNNEQFF
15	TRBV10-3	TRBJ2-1	CAISDPGSSYNEQFF
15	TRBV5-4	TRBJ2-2	CASSLTGGNTGELFF
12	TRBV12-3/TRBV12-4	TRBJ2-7	CASSFLASEQYF
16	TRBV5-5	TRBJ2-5	CASKPPRLGQQETQYF
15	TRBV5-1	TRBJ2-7	CASSLQAGFSYEQYF
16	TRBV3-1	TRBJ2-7	CASSHDQLTGTEEQYF
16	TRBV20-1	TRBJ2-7	CSARDEVGTATHEQYF
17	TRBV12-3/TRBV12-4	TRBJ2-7	CASSLPPGQAFSYEQYF
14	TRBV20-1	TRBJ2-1	CSARPPDSYNEQFF
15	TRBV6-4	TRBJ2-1	CASSDLVGAASQQFF
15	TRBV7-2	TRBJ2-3	CASSYFPPPTDTQYF
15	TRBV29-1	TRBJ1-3	CSASSRAVSGNTIYF
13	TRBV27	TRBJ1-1	CASSLQGSAEAFF
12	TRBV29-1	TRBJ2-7	CSARDSDYEQYF
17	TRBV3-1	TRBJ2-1	CASSLPSGERSYNEQFF
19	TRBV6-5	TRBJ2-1	CASSLHLARTGSSYNEQFF
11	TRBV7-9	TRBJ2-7	CASTSQYEQYF
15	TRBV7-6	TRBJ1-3	CASSLALGPGNTIYF
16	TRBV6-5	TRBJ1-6	CASSYTGLSYNSPLHF
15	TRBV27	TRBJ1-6	CASRDKSSYNSPLHF
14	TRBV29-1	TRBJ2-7	CSGGGRDSRYEQYF
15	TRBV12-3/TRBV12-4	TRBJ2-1	CASSYSSGGDNEQFF
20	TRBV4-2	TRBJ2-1	CASSQTIGLAGTSGSYEQFF
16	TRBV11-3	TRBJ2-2	CASSYRGTSHTGELFF
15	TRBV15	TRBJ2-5	CATSRDQGPRETQYF
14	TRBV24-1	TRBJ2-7	CATSDPGQGPEQYF